The subject of this entry is one TCR beta chain. These data originate in a study of blood T cells in healthy people across ages. This CDR3 is built from 14 residues. CDR1 is SGDLS, CDR2 YYNGEE, per germline. A second 7 to 11 cycle PCR used barcoded and J-beta primers. Using its own MiXCR run on the 5' RACE reads, TCRdb lists one record per CDR3 protein. Of about 970,000 distinct CDR3 sequences listed, just over 50% were seen once; the top ten hold 20% to 25%. This chain links TRBV9 with TRBJ2-4, with D perhaps TRBD1 (6 bases). The DNA end is a closer match to TRBJ2-7, so the J assignment may be wrong. This clonotype was sampled from a woman between 55 and 75 years old in good health. Sequences were obtained from blood. Here the CDR3 DNA reads TGTGCCAGCAGCCCCTACAGGGTTGCCTACGAGCAGTACTTC. Translation: CASSPYRVAYEQYF.